This section outlines one T cell receptor beta chain sequence together with its context. This entry belongs to a study of blood T cell repertoires in COVID-19. Study-level information: Spain, Italy and the United States supplied samples that represented acute and convalescent COVID-19. From T cells, B-cell-depleted T cells, or PBMCs came the material, which was cDNA or gDNA.

Germline V gene sequence: CDR1 SGHNT, CDR2 YYREEE (reference sequence). V shed 2 bases and J shed 8 bases, with 10 bases lying between them. The CDR3 is 12 residues long. TCRdb's table, derived via immunoSEQ multiplex PCR, lists solely in-frame clones and lacks some. The table records a few hundred thousand clones, 80% to 90% of them present only once. J is TRBJ1-2 and V is TRBV5-4, with D hard to call. Sequencing was done on a sample of peripheral blood. This clonotype originated in a woman aged 70-85 years with acute or convalescent COVID-19. The CDR3 here is CASSFDSGGYTF. The CDR3 DNA reads as TGTGCCAGCAGCTTTGACTCGGGAGGCTACACCTTC.